The clone carrying this TCR beta chain was recorded once. The sample belongs to a study of blood T cell repertoires in COVID-19. As for the study in general: Both acute and convalescent COVID-19 samples were obtained from the United States, Italy and Spain.

Trimming at V came to 5 bases and at J to 5 bases, leaving 2 bases not matched to a gene. CDR3 length: 13 residues. Germline CDR1 SGHVS, CDR2 FQNEAQ. Per the original methods: Amplification with reference gene primers provided the estimates of nucleated cell counts. Sequenced by immunoSEQ multiplex PCR; TCRdb stores in-frame clones only, minus some. From that table come the V and J calls and clone size; the DNA was used to work out D and trimming. The sample lists over 70,000 clones; roughly 90% were seen once. Followed longitudinally, the Seattle patients had been enrolled during active infection. The sequenced sample consisted of peripheral blood. V usage is TRBV7-8 and J usage is TRBJ2-2, with 7 positions matching TRBD2. The source is a man aged 50 to 59 with COVID-19, enrolled during active disease. The CDR3 sequence: CASSGRATGELFF. The CDR3 DNA reads as TGTGCCAGCAGCGGGAGGGCAACCGGGGAGCTGTTTTTT.